These T cell receptor beta chains were read from a single sample in a study of blood T cell repertoires in COVID-19. Sequenced by immunoSEQ multiplex PCR; TCRdb stores in-frame clones only, minus some. The table shows around 150,000 clones, with roughly 90% occurring only once. Material: peripheral blood. These receptors all stem from a woman aged 55 to 70 who had recovered from COVID-19. Both conserved end residues are trimmed from each CDR3. D genes are given only for firm matches. Some rows mark clone size as missing; the rest say once, few, many or name a class of expanded clone.

d_gene: TRBD1
v_gene: TRBV7-3
abundance: .
CDR3aa: ASSSDRDVTEAF

d_gene: .
v_gene: TRBV13
abundance: once
CDR3aa: ASSSPRDFYNEQF

d_gene: .
v_gene: TRBV10-3
abundance: .
CDR3aa: AIAGQGEQF

d_gene: .
v_gene: TRBV19
abundance: .
CDR3aa: ASSPEVGLLTEAF

d_gene: TRBD1
v_gene: TRBV19
abundance: .
CDR3aa: ASSIDLKAGGHAF

d_gene: .
v_gene: TRBV6-4
abundance: .
CDR3aa: ASSDVSGYGYT

d_gene: .
v_gene: TRBV10-3
abundance: .
CDR3aa: AISDRGAGRETQY

d_gene: .
v_gene: TRBV20-1
abundance: .
CDR3aa: SARQADTQY

d_gene: .
v_gene: TRBV28
abundance: .
CDR3aa: ASSLTGLRGGYT

d_gene: .
v_gene: TRBV28
abundance: .
CDR3aa: ASSAPLGYFYEQY

d_gene: .
v_gene: TRBV6-6
abundance: .
CDR3aa: ASSSDSPNSPLH

d_gene: .
v_gene: TRBV4-2
abundance: .
CDR3aa: ASSHTGGGYQETQY

d_gene: .
v_gene: TRBV15
abundance: .
CDR3aa: ATARQPNTGELF

d_gene: .
v_gene: TRBV5-1
abundance: .
CDR3aa: ASSLDTGGYGYT

d_gene: TRBD1
v_gene: TRBV28
abundance: .
CDR3aa: ASSHRGGTNYGYT

d_gene: .
v_gene: TRBV18
abundance: .
CDR3aa: ASSAIGGQSETQY

d_gene: .
v_gene: TRBV5-1
abundance: .
CDR3aa: ASSPGLGSDTQY

d_gene: .
v_gene: TRBV4-3
abundance: few
CDR3aa: ASSQVVSGAGNEKLF

d_gene: .
v_gene: TRBV11-3
abundance: .
CDR3aa: ASSPQGSYNEQF

d_gene: .
v_gene: TRBV5-1
abundance: .
CDR3aa: ASSSTANYGYT

d_gene: TRBD2
v_gene: TRBV28
abundance: .
CDR3aa: ASSLLASGGRTDTQY

d_gene: TRBD1
v_gene: TRBV29-1
abundance: .
CDR3aa: SVGDRGFTEAF

d_gene: .
v_gene: TRBV6-2/TRBV6-3
abundance: .
CDR3aa: ASSHRPRGMGETQY

d_gene: .
v_gene: TRBV7-8
abundance: .
CDR3aa: ASSSTYEQY

d_gene: .
v_gene: TRBV5-1
abundance: once
CDR3aa: ASSLGSTGYTEAF

d_gene: TRBD1
v_gene: TRBV24-1
abundance: .
CDR3aa: ATSEGTGPAVYGYT

d_gene: TRBD2
v_gene: TRBV19
abundance: .
CDR3aa: ATKLAGGSFGELF

d_gene: TRBD1
v_gene: TRBV10-3
abundance: .
CDR3aa: AISDEGQGSYEQY